Below, 17 T cell receptor beta chains from the same sample are listed, as sequenced in a study of cytotoxic CD8 clonotypes in ibrutinib-treated CLL. Using immunoSEQ multiplex PCR, the repertoire was profiled, and TCRdb retains in-frame clones only, with some absent. The sample has about 310,000 clones, almost 80% seen once. The material sequenced was PBMCs, taken before ibrutinib treatment. The receptors come from a human donor with chronic lymphocytic leukemia.

V gene TRBV27 combines with J gene TRBJ2-3, with 9 bases that match TRBD2. Germline CDR1 and CDR2: MNHEY and SMNVEV (reference sequence). V gave up 0 bases and J gave up 6 bases; unmatched junction bases: 4. The CDR3 runs 15 residues. Here the CDR3 reads CASSLSSGSFDTQYF. The CDR3 DNA follows: TGTGCCAGCAGTTTATCTAGCGGGAGTTTCGATACGCAGTATTTT.

This clone was seen more than once but under ten times. The chain couples TRBV2 to TRBJ1-5, with D tentatively TRBD1 (6 bases). With 2 bases removed from V and 7 bases from J, the gap between germline ends came to 18 bases. Per the germline V gene, CDR1 is SNHLY and CDR2 is FYNNEI. CDR3 length: 16 amino acids. CDR3 region: CASSEIVHRARQPQHF. The DNA of the CDR3 is TGTGCCAGCAGTGAAATTGTCCACAGGGCCCGGCAGCCCCAGCATTTT.

The chain recombines TRBV4-3 with TRBJ2-6; 7 nucleotides agree with TRBD2. CDR3 length: 16 amino acids. The germline gives CDR1 LGHNA, CDR2 YSLEER. V lost 1 base, J lost 0 bases, and 0 bases stayed unmatched. In nucleotides, the CDR3 is TGCGCCAGCAGCCAAGCGGGGGGCTCTGGGGCCAACGTCCTGACTTTC. Translated, it gives CASSQAGGSGANVLTF.

On this clone: The sample contains more than one DNA sequence encoding this CDR3. CDR3 sequence: CASSYSGAYEQYF. The CDR3 DNA reads TGTGCCAGCAGTTATTCCGGAGCCTACGAGCAGTACTTC. This sequence joins TRBV6-5 and TRBJ2-7; no definite D call. CDR1 MNHEY and CDR2 SVGAGI come from the germline V gene. The CDR3 is 13 residues long. V gave up 3 bases and J gave up 2 bases, with 8 bases separating them.

The chain has TRBV5-6 and TRBJ2-1; 12 positions agree with TRBD2. V gave up 2 bases and J gave up 6 bases; unmatched junction bases: 6. The CDR3 contains 16 residues. The germline V gene has CDR1 SGHDT and CDR2 YYEEEE. The CDR3 sequence is CASSLWTSGTFNEQFF. CDR3 bases: TGTGCCAGCAGCTTATGGACTAGCGGGACATTCAATGAGCAGTTCTTC.

The rearrangement joins TRBV2 to TRBJ1-4; TRBD1 aligns across 9 bases. In germline, CDR1 is SNHLY, CDR2 FYNNEI. The V segment lost 1 base and the J segment 4 bases; nucleotides outside the gene matches: 7. This CDR3 comprises 17 residues. The CDR3 DNA reads TGTGCCAGCAGTGAAGTTAATCCGGGACAGGGTAATGAAAAACTGTTTTTT. Translating gives CASSEVNPGQGNEKLFF.

This clone occurred once. The V and J genes are TRBV7-6 and TRBJ1-1; D is ambiguous. Germline V CDR1 and CDR2: SGHVS, FNYEAQ. Trimming removed 0 bases from V and 0 bases from J, with 8 bases in between. CDR3 size: 15 residues. The CDR3 here is CASSLAPSLNTEAFF. In nucleotides, the CDR3 is TGTGCCAGCAGCTTAGCACCGTCGCTGAACACTGAAGCTTTCTTT.

This chain connects TRBV7-2 to TRBJ2-7, with 7 positions matching TRBD2. This CDR3 has 16 amino acids. The trim removed 4 bases at V and 0 bases at J, leaving 9 bases unmatched. In germline, CDR1 is SGHTA, CDR2 FQGNSA. Here the CDR3 reads CASSSLAEPSSYEQYF. For the CDR3, the DNA is TGTGCCAGCAGCTCTCTAGCGGAGCCAAGCTCCTACGAGCAGTACTTC.

The V gene is TRBV19, the J gene TRBJ1-1; D uncertain. CDR3 length equals 14 residues. Germline V CDR1 and CDR2: LNHDA, SQIVND (reference sequence). V lost 0 bases to trimming and J lost 1 base, with 6 bases between them. CDR3 sequence: CASSIEAGNTEAFF. DNA of the CDR3: TGTGCCAGTAGTATAGAGGCAGGGAACACTGAAGCTTTCTTT.

This clone was picked up a small number of times. The chain recombines TRBV30 with TRBJ1-1; D is unclear. Germline-derived CDR1 and CDR2 are GTSNPN and SVGIG (reference sequence). This CDR3 region has 14 residues. V was shortened by 0 bases and J by 0 bases, with 8 bases between the two germline ends. The CDR3: CAWSVRMMNTEAFF. CDR3 in DNA: TGTGCCTGGAGTGTTCGGATGATGAACACTGAAGCTTTCTTT. Full variable domain (missing parts from reference TRBV30 and TRBJ1-1): SQTIHQWPATLVQPVGSPLSLECTVEGTSNPNLYWYRQAAGRGLQLLFYSVGIGQISSEVPQNLSASRPQDRQFILSSKKLLLSDSGFYLCAWSVRMMNTEAFFGQGTRLTVV.

J is TRBJ2-7 and V is TRBV10-3; 12 nucleotides match TRBD2. This CDR3 is built from 15 residues. From germline, CDR1 is ENHRY and CDR2 SYGVKD. With V trimmed by 10 bases and J by 2 bases, 9 bases remained unmatched. CDR3 sequence reads: CASGKGLAGAYEQYF. The CDR3 DNA sequence: TGTGCCAGCGGGAAGGGACTAGCGGGCGCCTACGAGCAGTACTTC.

This chain joins TRBV5-6 and TRBJ1-3, with D unresolved. The CDR3 length is 17 residues. Trimming cost V 4 bases and J 0 bases, with 17 bases left between them. The germline CDR1 and CDR2 sequences are SGHDT and YYEEEE. Written as DNA, the CDR3 is TGTGCCAGCAGCACGCCGCAGCTGGCCAGCTCTGGAAACACCATATATTTT. As protein: CASSTPQLASSGNTIYF.

The chain carries TRBV5-1 and TRBJ2-1; D ambiguous. Germline V gene lookup returns CDR1 SGHRS and CDR2 YFSETQ. The length of the CDR3 is 14 residues. Deletions cut 5 bases from V and 9 bases from J, with 18 bases between. As DNA, the CDR3 is TGCGCCAGCAGTCGCATCGGTCTAGGCGGTGAGCAGTTCTTC. The encoded protein is CASSRIGLGGEQFF.

This rearrangement joins TRBV12-5 to TRBJ1-2; 7 bases align to TRBD1. The CDR3 is 15 amino acids. Germline V gives CDR1 LGHNT, CDR2 FRNRAP. Trimming took 0 bases from V and 7 from J; bases not matched to a gene: 8. CDR3 sequence reads: CASGLVLEGAGGYTF. The CDR3, as DNA: TGTGCTAGTGGTTTGGTACTGGAGGGGGCAGGTGGCTACACCTTC.

The chain combines TRBV28 with TRBJ1-2; D possibly corresponds to TRBD1 (5 bases). Germline V gene sequence: CDR1 MDHEN, CDR2 SYDVKM. The CDR3 spans 15 residues. Trimming shortened V by 7 bases and J by 5 bases, and 20 bases separated the two germline ends. CDR3 nucleotide sequence: TGTGCCAGCAAATCACCTAGAACAGGAGAGTATGGCTACACCTTC. Protein: CASKSPRTGEYGYTF.

This chain joins TRBV2 and TRBJ1-5, with D possibly being TRBD1 (5 bases). The CDR3 contains 15 residues. Per germline, CDR1 SNHLY and CDR2 FYNNEI. V dropped 1 base and J dropped 2 bases, with 9 bases sitting between them. The CDR3 loop is CASSEEGNGNQPQHF. For the CDR3, the DNA is TGTGCCAGCAGTGAAGAGGGGAACGGCAATCAGCCCCAGCATTTT.

This chain uses TRBV4-3 with TRBJ2-7; D is undetermined. The V gene lost 1 base and the J gene lost 3 bases, with 7 bases spanning the gap. CDR1 LGHNA and CDR2 YSLEER come from the germline V gene. This CDR3 region has 13 residues. The CDR3 reads CASSQALDYEQYF. The CDR3, as DNA: TGCGCCAGCAGCCAAGCTTTGGACTACGAGCAGTACTTC.